The sequence of this T cell receptor beta chain was determined in a study of cytomegalovirus exposure and HLA in healthy donors. Whole-study results and caveats: TCR beta chain V- and J-gene trimming was linked, in a later analysis, to a missense variant in DCLRE1C. Some TCR beta chains (164 of them) were listed as cytomegalovirus-associated.

On this clone itself: The antigen is not known. One junction end does not reproduce the germline sequence, and a read error may be involved.

PCR amplification relied on 60 Vbeta primers (plus 13 Jbeta primers). Authors' analysis steps: The count from a later analysis was about 80 million unique TCR beta chains, 9 million to 12 million of them shared. Profiling relied on immunoSEQ multiplex PCR, and the TCRdb table lists in-frame clones only, not all of them. V, J and clone size reflect that table, while D and trimming were determined from the DNA. Of 200,000 to 250,000 clones listed, around three quarters were seen once; the top ten hold around 15%. Per germline, CDR1 MNHNY and CDR2 SVGAGI (reference sequence). This CDR3 is built from 14 residues.

The V and J genes are TRBV6-6 and TRBJ2-5; 7 bases map to TRBD1. Sequencing was done on a sample of PBMCs. The source of this sequence is a man aged 35-49 years in good health and CMV-seronegative. The CDR3, as DNA: TGTGCCAGCAGTTACAGGGGGCGTTCAGAGGCCCAGTACTTC. Its protein is CASSYRGRSEAQYF.